This T cell receptor (beta chain) was identified during a study of blood T cell repertoires in COVID-19. The repertoire was sequenced with immunoSEQ multiplex PCR; TCRdb's copy has only in-frame clones and lacks some. The sample has 150,000 to 200,000 clones; around four fifths are singletons. Germline values: CDR1 LNHNV, CDR2 YYDKDF (reference sequence). The CDR3 spans 18 residues. V lost 0 bases and J lost 0, with 17 bases in between. The clonotype comes from a woman in her thirties with acute or convalescent COVID-19. Sequenced input: peripheral blood. The chain couples TRBV15 to TRBJ2-5; D is possibly TRBD2 (6 bases). The CDR3 DNA reads as TGTGCCACCAGCAGAGATAGTGTCTGGAGGGCCAACCAAGAGACCCAGTACTTC. Protein product: CATSRDSVWRANQETQYF. Full variable domain (rest looked up from reference TRBV15 and TRBJ2-5): DAMVIQNPRYQVTQFGKPVTLSCSQTLNHNVMYWYQQKSSQAPKLLFHYYDKDFNNEADTPDNFQSRRPNTSFCFLDIRSPGLGDTAMYLCATSRDSVWRANQETQYFGPGTRLLVL.